The 30 T cell receptor beta chains given below trace back to one sample, sequenced in a study of T cell repertoires in aging, cancer and after chemotherapy. The template was genomic DNA from peripheral blood, not RNA. Rearranged V-D-J TRB sequences were amplified with a mixed TRB-A/B primer pool. TCRdb used MiXCR to reprocess the multiplex PCR reads, holding one entry per CDR3 protein. The sample lists about 3,300 distinct CDR3 sequences; 20% to 25% were seen once. Specimen: blood. The receptors shown here come from a human donor with a blood cancer.

This clonotype is labeled as medium-sized. V usage is TRBV6-5 and J usage is TRBJ2-7; D perhaps matches TRBD2 (6 bases). This CDR3 is built from 16 residues. The germline V gene encodes CDR1 MNHEY and CDR2 SVGAGI. V shed 4 bases and J shed 5 bases, with 21 bases lying between them. CDR3 sequence reads: CASSSPLGWGGDEQYF. CDR3 bases: TGTGCCAGCAGTTCACCCCTCGGTTGGGGCGGGGACGAGCAGTACTTC.

Here the CDR3 reads CASSRVAHQESGELFF. The CDR3 nucleotides read TGTGCCAGCAGCAGAGTGGCTCATCAAGAATCCGGGGAGCTGTTTTTT. The chain employs TRBV7-9 and TRBJ2-2; D remains unclear. Trimming shortened V by 5 bases and J by 6 bases, and 19 bases separated the two germline ends. Per the germline V gene, CDR1 is SEHNR and CDR2 is FQNEAQ (reference sequence). The CDR3 covers 16 residues.

This clonotype was observed a handful of times. The CDR3 bases are TGTGCCAGCAGTTTATCGGGCAGGGTAGCGGGATACTACGAGCAGTACTTC. Amino acid sequence: CASSLSGRVAGYYEQYF. This chain links TRBV27 with TRBJ2-7, with 8 bases fitting TRBD2. Unmatched junction bases numbered 10, after V lost 0 bases and J lost 3 bases. This CDR3 contains 17 residues. CDR1 is MNHEY, CDR2 SMNVEV, per germline (reference sequence).

By share of the sample, this clonotype is medium-sized. The rearrangement links TRBV18 to TRBJ1-6; no reliable D call. The CDR3 length is 15 residues. The V end lost 2 bases, the J end lost 10 bases, and 15 bases lay between the germline ends. Per the germline V gene, CDR1 is KGHSH and CDR2 is LQKENI. As DNA, the CDR3 is TGTGCCAGCTCACCATCAATTTTCCCCCGCTCACCCCTCCACTTT. Encoded protein: CASSPSIFPRSPLHF.

This clonotype appeared a few times. The rearrangement uses TRBV6-6 and TRBJ1-3; 7 nucleotides align to TRBD1. The V and J ends lost 4 bases and 2 bases, in that order; junction bases with no gene match: 5. Germline CDR1 and CDR2: MNHNY and SVGAGI (reference sequence). The CDR3 sequence is 15 residues long. DNA of the CDR3: TGTGCCAGCAGTTGGGGTCAGGGGGCTGGAAACACCATATATTTT. Its translation is CASSWGQGAGNTIYF.

This clonotype was seen a few times. The chain links TRBV4-1 to TRBJ1-2; D unresolved. In germline, CDR1 is MGHRA, CDR2 YSYEKL. V lost 1 base to trimming and J lost 0 bases, with 18 bases between them. This CDR3 spans 18 amino acids. CDR3 loop: CASSQGWARHGANYGYTF. The CDR3 region has the DNA TGCGCCAGCAGCCAAGGGTGGGCACGTCACGGGGCTAACTATGGCTACACCTTC.

This chain joins TRBV27 and TRBJ1-6; the D is unclear. Looked up from germline, CDR1 is MNHEY and CDR2 is SMNVEV (reference sequence). Trimming left V 5 bases short and J 9 bases short, with 11 bases between. The CDR3 runs to 13 residues. The CDR3: CASSELNSSPLHF. CDR3 DNA: TGTGCCAGCAGTGAACTAAATAGTTCACCCCTCCACTTT.

This sequence joins TRBV7-6 and TRBJ2-3, with 11 bases that match TRBD2. Germline assignment: CDR1 SGHVS and CDR2 FNYEAQ. V shed 5 bases, J shed 1 base, and the junction held 14 bases outside the gene matches. The CDR3 runs to 19 residues. CDR3 bases: TGTGCCAGCAGCCCGGGTACCCCTAGCGGGGGGACCCGCACAGATACGCAGTATTTT. As protein: CASSPGTPSGGTRTDTQYF.

By share of the sample, this clonotype is medium-sized. The V and J genes are TRBV6-4 and TRBJ2-3; 14 bases align to TRBD2. The CDR3 has 16 residues. Trimming at V came to 0 bases and at J to 4 bases, leaving 0 bases not matched to a gene. Germline CDR1 MRHNA, CDR2 SNTAGT. The chain's CDR3 is CASSDSTSGGADTQYF. In DNA form, the CDR3 reads TGTGCCAGCAGTGACTCGACTAGCGGGGGGGCAGATACGCAGTATTTT.

This clonotype appeared a single time. A read error is possible here, since a much larger clone lies one base away. The genes are TRBV6-1 and TRBJ2-1; possibly TRBD1 for D (6 bases). From germline, CDR1 is MNHNS and CDR2 SASEGT. The CDR3 covers 15 residues. In nucleotides, the CDR3 is TGTGCCAGCAGTGGGCAGGGGCGCTCCCACAATGAGCAGTTCTTC. It translates to CASSGQGRSHNEQFF.

In regard to this clonotype: A single base separates this from a much larger clone, so it may be a read error. This chain links TRBV6-5 with TRBJ2-7, with D uncertain. Germline CDR1 reads MNHEY; CDR2 reads SVGAGI. V lost 4 bases, J lost 9 bases, and 22 bases lay in between. The CDR3 sequence is 15 residues long. This CDR3 reads CASSFSINRAEGQYF. The CDR3 nucleotides read TGTGCCAGCAGTTTCTCGATAAATAGGGCCGAAGGGCAGTACTTC.

As regards this clonotype: This could be a read error, since a much larger clone is one nucleotide away. The genes are TRBV6-2 or TRBV6-3 and TRBJ2-7, with unresolved D. This CDR3 is built from 13 residues. CDR1 and CDR2 (germline): MNHEY, SVGEGT. The CDR3 reads CSSSWAGAYEQYF. CDR3 sequence (DNA): TGTTCCAGCAGTTGGGCAGGCGCCTACGAGCAGTACTTC.

The chain links TRBV18 to TRBJ1-2, with 7 bases aligning to TRBD1. This CDR3 contains 13 residues. V trimming: 5 bases; J trimming: 5 bases; junction bases outside the gene matches: 5. CDR1 is KGHSH, CDR2 LQKENI, per germline. The CDR3 is CASSITGEYGYTF. In nucleotides, the CDR3 is TGTGCCAGCTCAATAACAGGGGAGTATGGCTACACCTTC.

As for this clonotype: A much larger clone lies one base from this, so it may be a read error. The chain uses TRBV6-6 and TRBJ2-2, with D perhaps TRBD2 (5 bases). The germline CDR1 and CDR2 sequences are MNHNY and SVGAGI (reference sequence). With 8 bases removed from V and 6 bases from J, the gap between germline ends came to 16 bases. This CDR3 is 14 amino acids long. In DNA form, the CDR3 reads TGTGCCAGCTTTAGGAGAGGGCAGGCCGGGGAGCTGTTTTTT. It translates to CASFRRGQAGELFF.

This clonotype is classed as medium-sized. A junction end diverges from the germline sequence, so it may reflect a read error. This chain connects TRBV12-3 or TRBV12-4 to TRBJ2-1; possibly TRBD1 for D (6 bases). The CDR3 runs to 13 residues. CDR3 in amino acids: CASSLLQGPSVIF. CDR3 DNA sequence: TGTGCCAGCAGTTTATTACAGGGCCCGAGTGTGATCTTC.

The table lists this clonotype with a few counts. The genes are TRBV6-1 and TRBJ1-2; perhaps TRBD1 as D (6 bases). CDR1 and CDR2 (germline): MNHNS, SASEGT. The CDR3 sequence is 12 residues long. The V end was cut by 9 bases, the J end by 8 bases, with 16 bases between. CDR3 residues: CARGGPRGGYTF. DNA for the CDR3: TGTGCCAGGGGGGGCCCCCGGGGAGGCTACACCTTC.

This clonotype was seen only once. The rearrangement links TRBV28 to TRBJ2-7; D is possibly TRBD2 (5 bases). With 6 bases removed from V and 4 bases from J, the gap between germline ends came to 13 bases. Germline lookup yields CDR1 MDHEN and CDR2 SYDVKM. CDR3 length: 13 amino acids. The CDR3 region has the DNA TGTGCCAGCAGCGGAACCGGGGTATACGAGCAGTACTTC. Translated: CASSGTGVYEQYF. The full variable domain, completed using reference TRBV28 and TRBJ2-7, is DVKVTQSSRYLVKRTGEKVFLECVQDMDHENMFWYRQDPGLGLRLIYFSYDVKMKEKGDIPEGYSVSREKKERFSLILESASTNQTSMYLCASSGTGVYEQYFGPGTRLTVT.

This clonotype is labeled as medium-sized (0.01 to 0.1%). The J gene is TRBJ1-1, the V gene TRBV27; the D gene is possibly TRBD1 (5 bases). The germline V gene has CDR1 MNHEY and CDR2 SMNVEV (reference sequence). V was clipped by 4 bases and J by 1 base, with 19 bases between them. This CDR3 has 17 amino acids. The CDR3 region has the DNA TGTGCCAGCAGTTCCCGGGACCCTCTGGGGACGAACACTGAAGCTTTCTTT. It yields the protein CASSSRDPLGTNTEAFF.

In the case of this clonotype: Possible read error: a much larger clone is one base away. This is likely a read error, given that the CDR3 carries no conserved phenylalanine or tryptophan at its end. The chain links TRBV20-1 to TRBJ2-1; TRBD1 matches 8 bases. V shed 6 bases and J 3 bases; nucleotides not matched to a gene: 10. This CDR3 comprises 15 residues. Looked up from germline, CDR1 is DFQATT and CDR2 is SNEGSKA (reference sequence). CDR3: CSAGRPGQDYNEQFS. The DNA for the CDR3 is TGCAGTGCCGGCCGACCGGGACAGGACTACAATGAGCAGTTCTCC.

This clonotype is medium-sized in the sample. The gene calls are TRBV6-1 and TRBJ2-1, with a possible D match to TRBD1 (6 bases). Trimming took 4 bases from V and 0 from J, leaving 10 bases between them. The CDR3 length is 15 residues. In germline, CDR1 is MNHNS, CDR2 SASEGT. Written as DNA, the CDR3 is TGTGCCAGCAGTGGGCAGGGGCGCTCCTACAATGAGCAGTTCTTC. This encodes CASSGQGRSYNEQFF.

This chain links TRBV7-6 with TRBJ2-5; possible D gene TRBD2, 5 bases. The V gene lost 4 bases and the J gene lost 0 bases, with 12 bases spanning the gap. CDR1 is SGHVS, CDR2 FNYEAQ, per germline. The CDR3 totals 15 residues. The CDR3 DNA is TGTGCCAGCAGCTCTGCTAGCAGACACCAAGAGACCCAGTACTTC. It translates to CASSSASRHQETQYF.

In this sample, this clonotype is medium-sized. V is TRBV11-3 and J is TRBJ1-1, with TRBD1 matching over 10 bases. The length of the CDR3 is 14 residues. Germline V gene data show CDR1 as SGHNT and CDR2 as YENEEA. V dropped 5 bases and J dropped 4; count of bases not matched to a gene: 4. The CDR3 region has the DNA TGTGCCAGCAGCAGACAGGGGGCCGGCACTGAAGCTTTCTTT. This translates into CASSRQGAGTEAFF.

As for this clonotype: A much larger clonotype is one base distant, so this may be a read error. The chain is built from TRBV30 and TRBJ1-5; D call uncertain. With 1 base removed from V and 5 bases from J, the gap between germline ends came to 12 bases. There are 14 residues in the CDR3. CDR1 and CDR2 (germline): GTSNPN, SVGIG (reference sequence). CDR3 loop: CAWSALSSDQPQHF. The DNA of the CDR3 is TGTGCCTGGAGTGCCCTGTCCTCCGATCAGCCCCAGCATTTT.

This clonotype was seen a handful of times. V gene TRBV7-6 combines with J gene TRBJ2-1, with D unclear. Germline lookup yields CDR1 SGHVS and CDR2 FNYEAQ. Trimming took off 1 base at V and 4 bases at J, with 11 bases between the two ends. The CDR3 consists of 15 residues. The DNA of the CDR3 is TGTGCCAGCAGCTTAGGCCCGACTCCATACAATGAGCAGTTCTTC. Its translation: CASSLGPTPYNEQFF.

This clonotype is labeled as medium-sized. The gene calls are TRBV30 and TRBJ1-2; weak D call: TRBD1 (6 bases). This CDR3 has 13 residues. Germline CDR1 and CDR2: GTSNPN and SVGIG (reference sequence). The ends were cut back, 4 bases at V and 7 bases at J, with 16 bases in the middle. CDR3: CAWKEGGIGGYTF. The CDR3 region has the DNA TGTGCCTGGAAGGAAGGGGGTATCGGTGGCTACACCTTC. The complete variable domain, with remaining parts taken from reference TRBV30 and TRBJ1-2, reads SQTIHQWPATLVQPVGSPLSLECTVEGTSNPNLYWYRQAAGRGLQLLFYSVGIGQISSEVPQNLSASRPQDRQFILSSKKLLLSDSGFYLCAWKEGGIGGYTFGSGTRLTVV.

The chain links TRBV5-1 to TRBJ1-1; D is uncertain. The CDR3 has 14 amino acids. V shed 1 base and J shed 5 bases, with 12 bases lying between them. Per germline, CDR1 SGHRS and CDR2 YFSETQ. CDR3 sequence (DNA): TGCGCCAGCAGCTTGTTCCAGACCAGGACTGAAGCTTTCTTT. It translates to CASSLFQTRTEAFF. The full variable domain, its missing parts supplied by reference TRBV5-1 and TRBJ1-1, is KAGVTQTPRYLIKTRGQQVTLSCSPISGHRSVSWYQQTPGQGLQFLFEYFSETQRNKGNFPGRFSGRQFSNSRSEMNVSTLELGDSALYLCASSLFQTRTEAFFGQGTRLTVV.

As DNA, the CDR3 is TGTGCCAGCAGGGGGTTATCTAACTATGGCTACACCTTC. Translated, it gives CASRGLSNYGYTF. The chain employs TRBV6-1 and TRBJ1-2; D is undetermined. The germline V gene has CDR1 MNHNS and CDR2 SASEGT. V shed 6 bases and J shed 0 bases, with 8 bases lying between them. This CDR3 region has 13 residues.

By share of the sample, this clonotype is medium-sized. The chain links TRBV18 to TRBJ2-5; unclear D gene. Trimming took 3 bases from V and 1 from J, leaving 3 bases between them. Germline-derived CDR1 and CDR2 are KGHSH and LQKENI. This CDR3 spans 12 amino acids. CDR3 nucleotide sequence: TGTGCCAGCTCACCGATCCAAGAGACCCAGTACTTC. It yields the protein CASSPIQETQYF. Full variable domain (missing parts from reference TRBV18 and TRBJ2-5): NAGVMQNPRHLVRRRGQEARLRCSPMKGHSHVYWYRQLPEEGLKFMVYLQKENIIDESGMPKERFSAEFPKEGPSILRIQQVVRGDSAAYFCASSPIQETQYFGPGTRLLVL.

Sample share makes this clonotype medium-sized (0.01 to 0.1%). CDR3 region: CASSFRTSGSPDTQYF. CDR3 DNA: TGTGCCAGTAGTTTTCGGACTAGCGGGAGCCCAGATACGCAGTATTTT. The V gene is TRBV19, the J gene TRBJ2-3, with TRBD2 matching over 13 bases. CDR1 LNHDA and CDR2 SQIVND come from the germline V gene (reference sequence). The CDR3 is 16 amino acids. V shed 5 bases, J shed 4 bases, and the junction held 6 bases outside the gene matches.

This clonotype has a handful of counts. The chain combines TRBV20-1 with TRBJ1-5; TRBD1 agrees at 7 bases. After removal of 2 bases from V and 3 bases from J, the junction contained 7 bases not matched to a gene. Per the germline V gene, CDR1 is DFQATT and CDR2 is SNEGSKA (reference sequence). The CDR3 is 15 amino acids. The CDR3 coding sequence is TGCAGTGCTAGAACGACAGGGACCCTCAATCAGCCCCAGCATTTT. It encodes CSARTTGTLNQPQHF.